One sample yielded the 6 T cell receptor beta chains listed below, sequenced in a study of T cell responses to AZD1222 COVID-19 vaccine. The assay was immunoSEQ multiplex PCR, and TCRdb's table has in-frame clones only and misses some. Of more than 100,000 clones listed, approximately 85% were seen once; the top ten hold 7.9%. This material consisted of peripheral blood, taken 28 days after the second dose of the MenACWY control vaccine. These TCRs come from an adult who received the MenACWY meningococcal vaccine as a control.

The rearrangement joins TRBV18 to TRBJ2-5; 9 nucleotides align to TRBD2. The CDR3 has 17 residues. V dropped 2 bases and J dropped 2; count of bases not matched to a gene: 9. CDR1 and CDR2 (germline): KGHSH, LQKENI. This CDR3 is CASSPRAGGPLQETQYF. CDR3 nucleotide sequence: TGTGCCAGCTCACCAAGGGCGGGGGGGCCCCTACAAGAGACCCAGTACTTC.

The V and J genes are TRBV29-1 and TRBJ1-1, with TRBD1 matching over 11 bases. The CDR3 consists of 12 residues. Germline V gene sequence: CDR1 SQVTM, CDR2 ANQGSEA. With 5 bases clipped from V and 6 bases from J, the junction kept 2 bases outside the gene matches. CDR3 DNA sequence: TGCAGCGTTAGGACAGGGGGCCCTGAAGCTTTCTTT. This sequence encodes CSVRTGGPEAFF.

This chain connects TRBV10-1 to TRBJ2-7; no firm D call. The CDR3 has 16 residues. The ends were cut back, 0 bases at V and 3 bases at J, with 15 bases in the middle. From germline, CDR1 is WNHNN and CDR2 SYGVQD (reference sequence). CDR3 protein: CASSESGCDSNYEQYF. CDR3 bases: TGCGCCAGCAGTGAGTCCGGGTGTGACTCCAACTACGAGCAGTACTTC.

The rearrangement joins TRBV11-2 to TRBJ1-3; D is unclear. Germline V CDR1 and CDR2: SGHAT, FQNNGV. The length of the CDR3 is 15 residues. V was pared by 3 bases and J by 3 bases, with 12 bases between. CDR3: CASSFTAASGNTIYF. CDR3 DNA sequence: TGTGCCAGCAGCTTCACCGCGGCAAGTGGAAACACCATATATTTT.

J is TRBJ2-7 and V is TRBV7-2; TRBD1 aligns across 7 bases. Germline CDR1 and CDR2: SGHTA and FQGNSA. CDR3 size: 14 residues. The V gene end was trimmed by 7 bases and the J gene end by 0 bases; junction bases not matched to a gene: 6. CDR3 DNA sequence: TGTGCCAGCACCCAGGGGGTCAGCTCCTACGAGCAGTACTTC. Its protein is CASTQGVSSYEQYF. Combining the CDR3 with reference TRBV7-2 and TRBJ2-7 gives the whole variable domain GAGVSQSPSNKVTEKGKDVELRCDPISGHTALYWYRQSLGQGLEFLIYFQGNSAPDKSGLPSDRFSAERTGGSVSTLTIQRTQQEDSAVYLCASTQGVSSYEQYFGPGTRLTVT.

The chain combines TRBV6-2 or TRBV6-3 with TRBJ2-7; 9 bases align to TRBD2. The CDR3 has 15 residues. Germline trimming cut 6 bases from V and 5 bases from J; bases unmatched to any gene: 11. Germline V CDR1 and CDR2: MNHEY, SVGEGT. Written as DNA, the CDR3 is TGTGCCAGCAGCGGCGGGAGGGCCGCTTGGGACGAGCAGTACTTC. Translated, it gives CASSGGRAAWDEQYF.